Presented here are 8 T cell receptor beta chains from one specimen sequenced in a study of blood T cells in healthy people across ages. Alongside a J-beta primer mix, a sample-barcoded 5' primer served in a second PCR lasting about 7 to 11 cycles. TCRdb re-derived calls from the 5' RACE reads in MiXCR, one entry per CDR3 protein. The sample holds about 1,500,000 distinct CDR3 sequences; 35% to 45% are singletons and the top ten take 7.9%. The sample taken for sequencing was blood. The receptors were sampled from a young woman in good health.

The chain employs TRBV7-6 and TRBJ2-1, with D tentatively TRBD1 or TRBD2 (5 bases each). V was pared by 2 bases and J by 0 bases, with 8 bases between. CDR1 is SGHVS and CDR2 is FNYEAQ in the germline V gene. The CDR3 is 15 residues long. Here the CDR3 DNA reads TGTGCCAGCAGCTTACTGGGGGACTCCTACAATGAGCAGTTCTTC. Amino acid sequence: CASSLLGDSYNEQFF.

This clonotype showed up just a few times. This sequence joins TRBV20-1 and TRBJ2-7; no clear D gene. Trimming took off 3 bases at V and 5 bases at J, with 11 bases between the two ends. CDR1 is DFQATT and CDR2 is SNEGSKA in the germline V gene (reference sequence). The CDR3 extends over 12 amino acids. The CDR3 bases are TGCAGTGCTAGGGTCTACCATGACGAGCAGTACTTC. It translates to CSARVYHDEQYF.

The chain links TRBV5-1 to TRBJ2-4; the match to TRBD1 covers 9 bases. Looked up from germline, CDR1 is SGHRS and CDR2 is YFSETQ. The CDR3 loop spans 14 amino acids. The V segment lost 5 bases and the J segment 13 bases; nucleotides outside the gene matches: 13. CDR3 sequence reads: CASSPGTGSYGQYF. As DNA, the CDR3 is TGCGCCAGCAGTCCCGGGACAGGGTCCTACGGGCAGTACTTC. Variable domain in full (rest from reference TRBV5-1 and TRBJ2-4): KAGVTQTPRYLIKTRGQQVTLSCSPISGHRSVSWYQQTPGQGLQFLFEYFSETQRNKGNFPGRFSGRQFSNSRSEMNVSTLELGDSALYLCASSPGTGSYGQYFGAGTRLSVL.

The V call is TRBV7-9, the J call TRBJ2-7; tentatively, D is TRBD1 or TRBD2 (5 bases each). Germline V gives CDR1 SEHNR, CDR2 FQNEAQ (reference sequence). V was trimmed by 5 bases and J by 2 bases, leaving 13 bases between them. The CDR3 extends over 14 amino acids. The CDR3 reads CASSPKGTAYEQYF. The CDR3, as DNA: TGTGCCAGCAGCCCGAAAGGGACCGCCTACGAGCAGTACTTC.

This clonotype showed up just a few times. The chain couples TRBV7-7 to TRBJ2-3; D remains unclear. V was clipped by 2 bases and J by 4 bases, with 13 bases between them. Germline CDR1 reads SSHAT; CDR2 reads FNYEAQ (reference sequence). This CDR3 contains 15 residues. CDR3 in DNA: TGTGCCAGCAGCTTACAGAGTAGTCCCCCAGATACGCAGTATTTT. Its translation is CASSLQSSPPDTQYF.

The genes are TRBV20-1 and TRBJ2-1; D may be TRBD2 (6 bases). From germline, CDR1 is DFQATT and CDR2 SNEGSKA (reference sequence). The V gene lost 0 bases and the J gene lost 3 bases, with 18 bases spanning the gap. The CDR3 length is 17 residues. The CDR3 DNA reads TGCAGTGCTAGAGATCCGACTAGGCCCGGTAGCTACAATGAGCAGTTCTTC. It is translated as CSARDPTRPGSYNEQFF.

The chain uses TRBV12-3 or TRBV12-4 and TRBJ2-1; 10 nucleotides line up with TRBD2. The V gene end was trimmed by 2 bases and the J gene end by 3 bases; junction bases not matched to a gene: 4. This CDR3 has 16 residues. Here the CDR3 reads CASSLSRTSGYNEQFF. The CDR3 DNA is TGTGCCAGCAGTTTATCGCGGACTAGCGGCTACAATGAGCAGTTCTTC.

This sequence joins TRBV11-2 and TRBJ2-1; 7 positions match TRBD2. V trimming: 5 bases; J trimming: 6 bases; junction bases outside the gene matches: 10. CDR3 length equals 15 residues. CDR1 and CDR2 from the germline V gene are SGHAT and FQNNGV. CDR3 sequence (DNA): TGTGCCAGCAGCCCCAGGGAGGGGTCCGGCAATGAGCAGTTCTTC. It codes for CASSPREGSGNEQFF.